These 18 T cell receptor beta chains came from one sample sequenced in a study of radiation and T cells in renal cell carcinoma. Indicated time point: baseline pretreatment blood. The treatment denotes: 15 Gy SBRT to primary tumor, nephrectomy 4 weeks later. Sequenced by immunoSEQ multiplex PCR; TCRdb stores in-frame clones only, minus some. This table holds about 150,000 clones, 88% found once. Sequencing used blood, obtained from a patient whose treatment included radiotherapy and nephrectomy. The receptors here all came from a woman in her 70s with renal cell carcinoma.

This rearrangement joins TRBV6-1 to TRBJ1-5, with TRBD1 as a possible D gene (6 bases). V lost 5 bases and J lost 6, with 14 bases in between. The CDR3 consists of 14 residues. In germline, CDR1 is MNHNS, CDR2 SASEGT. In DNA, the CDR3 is TGTGCCAGCAGTTTACAGGGAAGAGTTCAGCCCCAGCATTTT. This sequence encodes CASSLQGRVQPQHF.

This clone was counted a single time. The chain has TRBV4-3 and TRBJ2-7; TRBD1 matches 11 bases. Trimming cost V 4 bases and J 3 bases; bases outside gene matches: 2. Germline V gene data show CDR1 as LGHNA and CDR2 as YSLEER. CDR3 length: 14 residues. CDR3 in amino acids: CASSPGTGGYEQYF. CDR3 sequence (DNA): TGCGCCAGCAGCCCCGGGACAGGGGGCTACGAGCAGTACTTC.

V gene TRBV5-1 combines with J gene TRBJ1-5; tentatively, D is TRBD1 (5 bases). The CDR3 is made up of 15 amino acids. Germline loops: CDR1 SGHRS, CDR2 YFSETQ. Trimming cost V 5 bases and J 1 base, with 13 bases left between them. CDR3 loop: CASSPEGASNQPQHF. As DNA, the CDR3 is TGCGCCAGCAGTCCAGAAGGGGCGAGCAATCAGCCCCAGCATTTT.

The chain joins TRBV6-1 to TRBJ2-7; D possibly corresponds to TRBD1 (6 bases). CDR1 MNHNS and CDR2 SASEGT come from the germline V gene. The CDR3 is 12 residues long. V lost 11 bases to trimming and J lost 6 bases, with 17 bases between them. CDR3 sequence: CACSQGIGEQYF. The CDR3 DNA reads TGTGCCTGCTCGCAGGGGATTGGCGAGCAGTACTTC.

The DNA for the CDR3 is TGCGCCAGCAGCTTGGAAGGCAGCAATCAGCCCCAGCATTTT. Translation: CASSLEGSNQPQHF. The chain uses TRBV5-1 and TRBJ1-5; D is undetermined. V was shortened by 0 bases and J by 1 base, with 5 bases between the two germline ends. This CDR3 contains 14 residues. Germline V gene data show CDR1 as SGHRS and CDR2 as YFSETQ. Full variable domain (outside the CDR3, taken from reference TRBV5-1 and TRBJ1-5): KAGVTQTPRYLIKTRGQQVTLSCSPISGHRSVSWYQQTPGQGLQFLFEYFSETQRNKGNFPGRFSGRQFSNSRSEMNVSTLELGDSALYLCASSLEGSNQPQHFGDGTRLSIL.

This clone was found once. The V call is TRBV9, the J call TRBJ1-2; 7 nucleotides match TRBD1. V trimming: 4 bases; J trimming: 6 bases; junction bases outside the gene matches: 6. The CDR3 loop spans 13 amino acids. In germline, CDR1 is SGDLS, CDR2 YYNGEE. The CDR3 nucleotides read TGTGCCAGCAGCCTACAGGGGTTTCATGGCTACACCTTC. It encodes CASSLQGFHGYTF.

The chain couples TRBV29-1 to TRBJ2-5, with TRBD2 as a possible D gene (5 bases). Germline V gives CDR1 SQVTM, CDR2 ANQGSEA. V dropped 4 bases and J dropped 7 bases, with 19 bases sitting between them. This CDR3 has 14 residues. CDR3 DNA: TGCAGCGTTGGGGTCCTAGCCGGATCCGTGACCCAGTACTTC. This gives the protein CSVGVLAGSVTQYF. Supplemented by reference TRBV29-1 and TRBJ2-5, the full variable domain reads SAVISQKPSRDICQRGTSLTIQCQVDSQVTMMFWYRQQPGQSLTLIATANQGSEATYESGFVIDKFPISRPNLTFSTLTVSNMSPEDSSIYLCSVGVLAGSVTQYFGPGTRLLVL.

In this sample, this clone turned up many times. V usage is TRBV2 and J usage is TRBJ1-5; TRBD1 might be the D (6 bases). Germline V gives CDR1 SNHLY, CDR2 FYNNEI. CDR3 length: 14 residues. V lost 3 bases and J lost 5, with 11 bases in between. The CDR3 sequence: CASSDTGSYQPQHF. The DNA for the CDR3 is TGTGCCAGCAGTGATACAGGGTCCTATCAGCCCCAGCATTTT.

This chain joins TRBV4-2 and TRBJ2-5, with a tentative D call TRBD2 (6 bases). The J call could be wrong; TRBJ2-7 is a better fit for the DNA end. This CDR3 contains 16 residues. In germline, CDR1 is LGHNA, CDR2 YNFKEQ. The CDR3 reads CASSQDGGDQGYEQYF. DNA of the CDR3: TGTGCCAGCAGCCAAGATGGCGGGGACCAGGGCTACGAGCAGTACTTC.

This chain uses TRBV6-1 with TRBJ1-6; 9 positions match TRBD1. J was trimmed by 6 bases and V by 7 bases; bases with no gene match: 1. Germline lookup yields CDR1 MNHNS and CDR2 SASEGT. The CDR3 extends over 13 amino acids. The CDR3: CASMTGGNSPLHF. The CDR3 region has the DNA TGTGCCAGCATGACAGGGGGTAATTCACCCCTCCACTTT.

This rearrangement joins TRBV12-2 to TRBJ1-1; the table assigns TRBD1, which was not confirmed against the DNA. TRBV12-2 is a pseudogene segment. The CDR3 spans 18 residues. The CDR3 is CASRHKGRTGGENTEAFF. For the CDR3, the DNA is TGTGCAAGTCGCCACAAAGGCCGTACAGGGGGCGAGAACACTGAAGCTTTCTTT.

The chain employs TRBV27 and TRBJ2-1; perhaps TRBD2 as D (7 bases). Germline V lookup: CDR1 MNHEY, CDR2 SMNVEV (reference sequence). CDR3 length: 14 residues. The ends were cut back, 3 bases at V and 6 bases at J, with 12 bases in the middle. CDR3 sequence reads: CASSFRGAINEQFF. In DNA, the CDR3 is TGTGCCAGCAGTTTTCGGGGGGCAATCAATGAGCAGTTCTTC.

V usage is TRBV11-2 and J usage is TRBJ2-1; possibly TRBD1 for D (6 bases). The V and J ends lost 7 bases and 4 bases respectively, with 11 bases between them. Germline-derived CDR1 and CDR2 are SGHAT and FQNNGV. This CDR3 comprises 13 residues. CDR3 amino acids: CASIPQGYNEQFF. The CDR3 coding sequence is TGTGCCAGCATCCCCCAGGGGTACAATGAGCAGTTCTTC.

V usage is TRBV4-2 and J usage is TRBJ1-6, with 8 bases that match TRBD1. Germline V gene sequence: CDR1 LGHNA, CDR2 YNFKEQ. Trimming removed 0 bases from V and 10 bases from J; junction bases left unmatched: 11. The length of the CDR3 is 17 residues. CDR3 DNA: TGTGCCAGCAGCCAAGATCGGTTGGGACAGGTGGCGTCACCCCTCCACTTT. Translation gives CASSQDRLGQVASPLHF.

CDR3 amino acids: CASGLGQGSGLTDTQYF. The CDR3 bases are TGTGCTAGTGGTTTGGGGCAAGGTAGCGGGCTCACAGATACGCAGTATTTT. The chain employs TRBV12-5 and TRBJ2-3; 7 bases align to TRBD2. J was trimmed by 2 bases and V by 1 base; bases with no gene match: 9. Looked up from germline, CDR1 is LGHNT and CDR2 is FRNRAP. The CDR3 length is 17 residues. Together with reference TRBV12-5 and TRBJ2-3, the CDR3 gives the full variable domain: DARVTQTPRHKVTEMGQEVTMRCQPILGHNTVFWYRQTMMQGLELLAYFRNRAPLDDSGMPKDRFSAEMPDATLATLKIQPSEPRDSAVYFCASGLGQGSGLTDTQYFGPGTRLTVL.

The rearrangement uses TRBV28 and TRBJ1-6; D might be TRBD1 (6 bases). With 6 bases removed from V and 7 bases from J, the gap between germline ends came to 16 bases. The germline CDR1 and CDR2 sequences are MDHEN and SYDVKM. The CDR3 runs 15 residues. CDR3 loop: CASRNQGNYNSPLHF. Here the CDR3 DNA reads TGTGCCAGCAGGAACCAGGGGAATTACAATTCACCCCTCCACTTT.

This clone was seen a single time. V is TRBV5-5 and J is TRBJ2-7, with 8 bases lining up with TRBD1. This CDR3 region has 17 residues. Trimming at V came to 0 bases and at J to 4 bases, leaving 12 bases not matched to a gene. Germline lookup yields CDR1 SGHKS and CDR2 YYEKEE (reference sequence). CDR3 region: CASSLEAWPGGMYEQYF. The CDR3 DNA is TGTGCCAGCAGCTTGGAGGCCTGGCCAGGGGGCATGTACGAGCAGTACTTC.

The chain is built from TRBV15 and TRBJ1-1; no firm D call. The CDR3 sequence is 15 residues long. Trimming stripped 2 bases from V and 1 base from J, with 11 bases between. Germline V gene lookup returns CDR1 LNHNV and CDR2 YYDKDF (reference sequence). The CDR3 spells CATSRPATGNTEAFF. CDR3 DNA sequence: TGTGCCACCAGCAGACCTGCTACGGGGAACACTGAAGCTTTCTTT.